Here is one T cell receptor beta chain with its context. This clonotype has a count of ten or more. Its specific antigen is unknown. Base qualities were left out, and no much larger clone turns up one base away. Moderately to severely active disease, a Clinical Activity Score of at least 3, a NOSPECS grade of at least 4, and a duration under 3 months were present in ophthalmopathy patients. Exclusion was applied to patients with uncontrolled infections, other autoimmune diseases, pregnancy or lactation. Diagnoses were established on the basis of clinical symptoms, serum thyroxine and TRAb, thyroid ultrasound, and orbital computed tomography. PBMCs were isolated from more than 9 ml of fresh peripheral blood by Ficoll-Paque density gradient centrifugation. Trizol reagent was used to extract total RNA, and RNA quality was then checked on an Agilent 2100 Bioanalyzer. This entry is derived from a study of T cells in Graves' hyperthyroidism and ophthalmopathy (dated by TCRdb to between 2018 and 2020). A note on the overall study: Peripheral blood was sampled at the time of initial diagnosis, prior to any treatment. According to the paper, TCR Vbeta CDR3 sequencing was carried out on over 130 peripheral blood samples, which came from 40 to 45 ophthalmopathy, around 75 hyperthyroidism and approximately 17 progressor patients. To identify TCR V-J signatures that set the groups apart, the researchers used a discovery cohort of 100 patients, made up of 43 with Graves' ophthalmopathy and about 55 with stable Graves' hyperthyroidism. The roughly 100 discovery patients were randomly divided into training and test sets at a 7:3 ratio. In more than 5 Graves' hyperthyroidism patients, the study also compared T-cell repertoires from thyroid tissue with T-cell repertoires from blood. Once sampling was done, hyperthyroidism patients were given methimazole at a starting dose of 30 mg daily, whereas ophthalmopathy patients were given high-dose intravenous methylprednisolone. Prospective prediction of ophthalmopathy was tested in an independent validation cohort of under 20 hyperthyroidism patients and some 17 patients who later progressed to ophthalmopathy.

Broader findings and caveats from the paper: In validation, the model predicted progression to ophthalmopathy a median of 6.5 months before onset, with 65% to 71% sensitivity and about 72% specificity. No statistical method was used to set the sample size in advance, and investigators knew the group allocation. A model built on a 13 V-J signature distinguished ophthalmopathy from stable hyperthyroidism, reaching around 87% sensitivity and about 81% specificity in cross-validation and 80%/75% in testing. Most expanded thyroid clonotypes (frequency above 0.001) were also found in blood, which suggests that blood repertoires may mirror thyroid immune responses.

Taken from the germline V gene, the CDR1 and CDR2 loops are MNHNS and SASEGT. V loses 5 bases of germline sequence and J loses 4 bases, and the interval between the two ends is 11 bases. The CDR3, cysteine through phenylalanine, is 13 amino acids long. The sequence is cut down to CDR3 DNA, 39 bases in frame from base 1. Amplification of TCR beta CDR3 regions was carried out from RNA transcripts. A first-round RT-PCR of the TCR CDR3 used the HTBI primer set with the Qiagen OneStep RT-PCR kit. Libraries were constructed in a second round of multiplex PCR, after which size selection and purification were performed. The libraries were sequenced on an Illumina HiSeq2000 using paired-end 100 bp reads. From the authors' description of their analysis: SOAPnuke was used to process the raw data, with reads discarded if the reads contained adapters or uncalled bases, had a mean Phred below 15, or lacked an exact constant-primer or identifier match. COPE v1.2.5 was used to merge high-quality paired reads, and clonotypes were defined as unique nucleotide sequences. Clonotypes were aligned to IMGT TRBV, TRBD and TRBJ reference segments using MiTCR v1.1. Only V-J combinations with frequency above 0.0001, covering approximately 99% of repertoires, were analysed. The TCS score was defined as the ratio of F50 (clonal expansion) to E x V (chaos), calculated using BLOSUM62-based TCRdist between CDR3 peptides within each V-J. Welch's t-statistics and random forest reduced several hundred V-J features to around 14, which were used in a naive Bayes classifier (R e1071). In-frame beta chains were kept once TCRdb had trimmed the public reads at Q25 with fastp and called clones with MiXCR. When rows share a CDR3 protein, they turn into one entry using the most common DNA and genes. The V and J calls were determined by TCRdb, not by the authors. Present in this sample are about 640,000 distinct CDR3 sequences, roughly 15% of which were seen just once. The ten largest make up around an eighth of the sample.

The receptor was derived from a woman aged 45-59 years with Graves' ophthalmopathy. The chain employs TRBV6-1 and TRBJ1-2; a confident D gene designation cannot be given. Sequenced: blood. The nucleotide sequence is given as TGTGCCAGCAGTTCCCTTGGCCTCTATGGCTACACCTTC. The encoded protein is CASSSLGLYGYTF.